This paragraph covers one TCR beta chain sequence. This specimen belongs to a study of shared clonotypes between healthy human individuals. Here immunoSEQ multiplex PCR was the method, and the copy in TCRdb shows in-frame clones only, minus some. Seen here are 190,000 or so clones, about 68% observed once, and the top ten hold 10%. What was sequenced was memory CD4+ T cells sorted from blood. Subset of the sample: CD45RA-negative fraction. The clonotype originates from a young man in good health.

The CDR3 DNA is TGCGCCAGCAGCTCACAGGGAATAGAGACCCAGTACTTC. Its protein product is CASSSQGIETQYF. This rearrangement joins TRBV5-1 to TRBJ2-5; tentatively, D is TRBD1 (6 bases). This CDR3 is built from 13 residues. CDR1 is SGHRS and CDR2 is YFSETQ in the germline V gene. V shed 3 bases and J shed 4 bases, with 10 bases lying between them.